This passage covers 9 T cell receptor beta chains from one sample sequenced in a study of blood T cell repertoires in COVID-19 (TCRdb year 2020). Library creation used the immunoSEQ multiplex PCR assay. TCRdb re-hosts the immuneACCESS table, in-frame sequences only. Its copies lack some clones; in the studies checked, an unresolved V gene accounts for under half of them, and the cause for the rest is not known. The sample contains roughly 280,000 clones, roughly 88% of them found a single time. In total, the top ten clones hold 9.5% to 12% of the sample. Sequencing was carried out using peripheral blood. The receptors shown here come from a woman between 65 and 79 years old with acute or convalescent COVID-19.

CDR3 amino acids: CASSQGPWGGNYEQYF. The CDR3 bases are TGTGCCAGCAGCCAAGGACCGTGGGGGGGTAACTACGAGCAGTACTTC. The chain carries TRBV3-1 (or the pseudogene TRBV3-2) and TRBJ2-7; 7 bases are shared with TRBD2. The junction had 9 bases not matched to a gene; V was cut back by 1 base and J by 3 bases. Germline CDR1 reads LGHDT; CDR2 reads YNNKEL (reference sequence). This CDR3 has 16 amino acids.

V is TRBV15 and J is TRBJ2-5, with 14 positions matching TRBD2. The CDR3 length is 17 residues. Germline CDR1 LNHNV, CDR2 YYDKDF (reference sequence). J was trimmed by 2 bases and V by 1 base; bases with no gene match: 3. The CDR3 region has the DNA TGTGCCACCAGCAGAGGAGGGACTAGCGGGGGACAAGAGACCCAGTACTTC. Translation gives CATSRGGTSGGQETQYF.

The chain recombines TRBV5-1 with TRBJ2-1; TRBD2 might be the D (6 bases). Germline V gene sequence: CDR1 SGHRS, CDR2 YFSETQ. The CDR3 loop spans 15 amino acids. Trimming left V 0 bases short and J 8 bases short, with 15 bases between. This CDR3 is CASSLDRPGVDEQFF. The CDR3 DNA reads as TGCGCCAGCAGCTTGGACCGGCCGGGGGTGGATGAGCAGTTCTTC.

This chain connects TRBV7-9 to TRBJ1-4; 8 nucleotides agree with TRBD1. Germline-derived CDR1 and CDR2 are SEHNR and FQNEAQ (reference sequence). V was clipped by 5 bases and J by 0 bases; unmatched bases: 2. The CDR3 is 15 residues long. CDR3 sequence reads: CASSRTGPTNEKLFF. The CDR3 DNA is TGTGCCAGCAGCCGGACAGGGCCAACTAATGAAAAACTGTTTTTT. The full variable domain, its missing parts supplied by reference TRBV7-9 and TRBJ1-4, is DTGVSQNPRHKITKRGQNVTFRCDPISEHNRLYWYRQTLGQGPEFLTYFQNEAQLEKSRLLSDRFSAERPKGSFSTLEIQRTEQGDSAMYLCASSRTGPTNEKLFFGSGTQLSVL.

The chain combines TRBV4-1 with TRBJ1-4; no definite D call. Deletions cut 3 bases from V and 5 bases from J, with 16 bases between. Germline V gene sequence: CDR1 MGHRA, CDR2 YSYEKL. This CDR3 is built from 16 residues. The CDR3 DNA is TGCGCCAGCAGCCAGTCATCGGGGTGGTTAAATGAAAAACTGTTTTTT. Its protein is CASSQSSGWLNEKLFF.

This chain links TRBV29-1 with TRBJ2-1; TRBD2 aligns across 7 bases. The CDR3 runs to 15 residues. Germline CDR1 SQVTM, CDR2 ANQGSEA. V shed 0 bases and J 8 bases; nucleotides not matched to a gene: 10. CDR3 residues: CSVEDRKRGLDEQFF. CDR3 sequence (DNA): TGCAGCGTTGAAGATAGGAAGCGGGGCCTCGATGAGCAGTTCTTC.

There are a few counts of this clone. The J gene is TRBJ2-7, the V gene TRBV7-9, with TRBD2 matching over 10 bases. The V and J ends lost 1 base and 4 bases, in that order; junction bases with no gene match: 7. Per germline, CDR1 SEHNR and CDR2 FQNEAQ (reference sequence). The CDR3 totals 16 residues. CDR3: CASSLVRLAGVYEQYF. Here the CDR3 DNA reads TGTGCCAGCAGCTTAGTAAGGCTAGCGGGAGTTTACGAGCAGTACTTC.

The genes are TRBV19 and TRBJ1-1; TRBD1 matches 7 bases. This CDR3 spans 14 amino acids. V lost 5 bases to trimming and J lost 3 bases; unmatched junction nucleotides: 6. Germline values: CDR1 LNHDA, CDR2 SQIVND (reference sequence). The CDR3 spells CASSQGGTYTEAFF. CDR3 DNA: TGTGCCAGTAGTCAGGGGGGAACATACACTGAAGCTTTCTTT. The variable domain in full, completed from reference TRBV19 and TRBJ1-1, reads DGGITQSPKYLFRKEGQNVTLSCEQNLNHDAMYWYRQDPGQGLRLIYYSQIVNDFQKGDIAEGYSVSREKKESFPLTVTSAQKNPTAFYLCASSQGGTYTEAFFGQGTRLTVV.

This clone occurred a few times. This chain connects TRBV6-5 to TRBJ2-6; 8 nucleotides align to TRBD2. Unmatched junction bases numbered 5, after V lost 8 bases and J lost 2 bases. Germline V CDR1 and CDR2: MNHEY, SVGAGI. The CDR3 runs to 15 residues. DNA of the CDR3: TGTGCCAGCCGTAGAGCGGGGGCTGGGGCCAACGTCCTGACTTTC. Protein sequence: CASRRAGAGANVLTF.